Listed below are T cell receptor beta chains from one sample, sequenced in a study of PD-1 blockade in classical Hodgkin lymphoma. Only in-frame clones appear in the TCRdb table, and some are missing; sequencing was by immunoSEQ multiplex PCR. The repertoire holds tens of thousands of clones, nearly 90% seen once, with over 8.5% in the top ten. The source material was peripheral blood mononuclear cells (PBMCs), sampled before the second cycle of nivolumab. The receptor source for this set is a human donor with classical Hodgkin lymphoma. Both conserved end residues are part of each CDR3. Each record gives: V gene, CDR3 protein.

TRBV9	CASSRTEEADTQYF
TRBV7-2	CASSRSTGASEPQHF
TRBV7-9	CASSPPASGDYEQYF
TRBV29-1	CSVEDPGTVFF
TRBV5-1	CASDYGQGAAGELFF
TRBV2	CASKEMGDGKLFF
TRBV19	CATGTGLSNQPQHF
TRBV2	CASSPGGRAYEQYF
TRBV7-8	CASSLSGQGSTDTQYF
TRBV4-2	CASSQDLISDYGYTF
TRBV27	CASRRTGLTYNSPLHF
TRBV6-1	CASSELGLNYGYTF
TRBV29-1	CSVALAPRPDTQYF
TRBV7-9	CASSPQTGSLPGQYF
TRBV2	CASSPGQGRTDTQYF
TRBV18	CASSPEGWHEQYF
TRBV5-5	CASSATSGSLYNEQFF
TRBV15	CATSRAATGPNQPQHF
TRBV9	CASSAKPGETQYF
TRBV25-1	CASSDRGAVRTDTQYF
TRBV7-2	CASSLVSLSGANVLTF
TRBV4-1	CASSQDHQGFPNEQFF
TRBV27	CASSLGWGHEQFF
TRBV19	CASSIVSSGGQETQYF
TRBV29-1	CSVRTGEQYF
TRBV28	CASSPWGGPYHEQYF
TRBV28	CASSLGRQENYGYTF
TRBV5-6	CASSLAGGNTEAFF
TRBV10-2	CASRPDRNSNQPQHF
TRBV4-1	CASSRRTSGRMSETQYF
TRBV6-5	CASSYGPGQGWETQYF
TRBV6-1	CASSQASGSYNEQFF
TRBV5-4	CASSLGQQQETQYF
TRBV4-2	CASSQDPIGDQPQHF
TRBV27	CASSFSGVRPSEQFF
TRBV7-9	CASSLERGSNQPQHF
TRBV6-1	CASSPRQGWYEQYF
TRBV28	CASTRENEKLFF
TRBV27	CASSLYGSYNEQFF
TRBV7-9	CASSLSRDRVYEQYF
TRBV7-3	CASSPEGQTYNQPQHF
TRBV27	CASSLESPLHF
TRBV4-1	CASSQGGTGSNYGYTF
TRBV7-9	CASSLPGHTNTGELFF
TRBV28	CASSFAGVTDTQYF
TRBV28	CASTPAGATYEQYF
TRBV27	CASSLTAGGGNQPQHF
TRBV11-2	CASSIGALEQYF